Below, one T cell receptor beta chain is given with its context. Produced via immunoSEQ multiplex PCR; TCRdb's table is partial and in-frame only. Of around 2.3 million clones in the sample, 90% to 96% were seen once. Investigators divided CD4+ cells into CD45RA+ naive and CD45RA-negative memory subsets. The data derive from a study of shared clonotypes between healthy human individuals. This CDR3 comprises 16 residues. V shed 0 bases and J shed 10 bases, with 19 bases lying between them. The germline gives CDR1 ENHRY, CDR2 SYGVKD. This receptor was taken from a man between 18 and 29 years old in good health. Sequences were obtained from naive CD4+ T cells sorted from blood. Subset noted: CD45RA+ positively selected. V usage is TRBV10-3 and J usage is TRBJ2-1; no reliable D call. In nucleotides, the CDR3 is TGTGCCATCAGTGAGTCAGAAGGCTTACAAGGCGGCGAGCAGTTCTTC. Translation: CAISESEGLQGGEQFF.